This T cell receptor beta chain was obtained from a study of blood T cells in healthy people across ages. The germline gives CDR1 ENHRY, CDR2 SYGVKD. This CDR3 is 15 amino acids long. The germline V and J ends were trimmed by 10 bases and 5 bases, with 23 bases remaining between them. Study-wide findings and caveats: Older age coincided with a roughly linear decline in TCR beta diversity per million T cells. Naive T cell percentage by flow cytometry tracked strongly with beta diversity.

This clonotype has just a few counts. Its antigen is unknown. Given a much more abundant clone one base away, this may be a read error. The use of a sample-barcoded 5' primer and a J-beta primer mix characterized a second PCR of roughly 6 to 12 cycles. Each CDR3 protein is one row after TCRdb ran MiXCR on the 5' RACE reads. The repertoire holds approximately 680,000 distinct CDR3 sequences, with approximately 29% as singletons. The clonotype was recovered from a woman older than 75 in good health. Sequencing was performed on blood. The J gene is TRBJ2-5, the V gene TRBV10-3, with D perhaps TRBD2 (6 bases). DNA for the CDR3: TGTGCCAGCCGGACGGGAGCGGTTGAGGGGGAGACCCAGTACTTC. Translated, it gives CASRTGAVEGETQYF.